The 28 T cell receptor beta chains presented below share a single source sample, sequenced in a study of vaccination and CD4 T cells after COVID-19 (dated by TCRdb to 2022 to 2024). The library was made by PCR. This sample was sequenced with an Illumina iSeq 100. DNA from cultured CD4+ T cells was subjected to TCR sequencing with the Oncomine TCR Beta short-read assay at the Johns Hopkins FTIC core. TCRdb passed the public sequencing reads through fastp at Q25 and MiXCR, retaining productive beta sequences. Rows matching on CDR3 protein sequence are summarized as one entry with the most common DNA and genes. In all, the sample holds some 15,000 distinct CDR3 sequences, and approximately 73% of those were seen once. The ten top clones hold approximately 4.2% of the sample. The treatment or condition label on this specimen signifies: roughly 10-day PBMC culture with coronavirus spike peptide pools or control peptides (ViraFEST assay).

What these receptors recognize is not known. The sequencing sample was made of CD4+ T cells from blood, cultured in vitro. The receptors originated from a human donor who had recovered from COVID-19.

The rearrangement uses TRBV6-5 and TRBJ2-5; possibly TRBD2 for D (5 bases). Germline lookup yields CDR1 MNHEY and CDR2 SVGAGI. V gave up 0 bases and J gave up 2 bases, with 13 bases separating them. The CDR3 is 16 amino acids. CDR3 in DNA: TGTGCCAGCAGTTACTCTGGAGGTGGCAGACAAGAGACCCAGTACTTC. This codes for CASSYSGGGRQETQYF.

V gene TRBV20-1 combines with J gene TRBJ2-2; D not resolved. CDR3 length: 15 amino acids. From germline, CDR1 is DFQATT and CDR2 SNEGSKA (reference sequence). V was trimmed by 3 bases and J by 2 bases, leaving 13 bases between them. The CDR3 loop is CSASLGLGNTGELFF. CDR3 DNA sequence: TGCAGTGCTAGTTTAGGGCTGGGAAACACCGGGGAGCTGTTTTTT.

This clonotype showed up just once. V gene TRBV7-3 combines with J gene TRBJ2-7; D not resolved. The CDR3 extends over 14 amino acids. The V end lost 1 base, the J end lost 3 bases, and 10 bases lay between the germline ends. Germline loops: CDR1 SGHTA, CDR2 FQGTGA. The CDR3 spells CASSLKGTGYEQYF. As DNA, the CDR3 is TGTGCCAGCAGCTTAAAGGGAACGGGCTACGAGCAGTACTTC.

V gene TRBV5-5 combines with J gene TRBJ1-1; weak D call: TRBD1 (6 bases). Germline CDR1 reads SGHKS; CDR2 reads YYEKEE (reference sequence). The length of the CDR3 is 16 residues. V dropped 0 bases and J dropped 0 bases, with 12 bases sitting between them. The CDR3 nucleotides read TGTGCCAGCAGCTTGGCACAGGGTGGCGTGAACACTGAAGCTTTCTTT. Protein sequence: CASSLAQGGVNTEAFF. Filled out from reference TRBV5-5 and TRBJ1-1, the complete variable domain reads DAGVTQSPTHLIKTRGQQVTLRCSPISGHKSVSWYQQVLGQGPQFIFQYYEKEERGRGNFPDRFSARQFPNYSSELNVNALLLGDSALYLCASSLAQGGVNTEAFFGQGTRLTVV.

This sequence joins TRBV4-3 and TRBJ1-2; D is undetermined. The CDR3 extends over 15 amino acids. Germline CDR1 is LGHNA and CDR2 is YSLEER. Trimming removed 0 bases at V and 5 bases at J, with 13 bases between. CDR3 DNA: TGCGCCAGCAGCCAAGATCGTGGGGTGAAGTATGGCTACACCTTC. This translates into CASSQDRGVKYGYTF.

The chain joins TRBV6-2 or TRBV6-3 to TRBJ1-5; 8 bases agree with TRBD1. Germline values: CDR1 MNHEY, CDR2 SVGEGT. CDR3 size: 15 residues. Trimming took 6 bases from V and 6 from J; bases not matched to a gene: 10. CDR3 DNA sequence: TGTGCCAGCAGCCCACTCGGACAGGGCCCTCAGCCCCAGCATTTT. Its translation: CASSPLGQGPQPQHF.

This rearrangement joins TRBV6-1 to TRBJ2-2; D may be TRBD1 (6 bases). The ends were cut back, 6 bases at V and 1 base at J, with 15 bases in the middle. Per the germline V gene, CDR1 is MNHNS and CDR2 is SASEGT. The CDR3 length is 16 residues. The CDR3 sequence: CASSPFTTGNTGELFF. The DNA of the CDR3 is TGTGCCAGCAGCCCCTTCACGACAGGGAACACCGGGGAGCTGTTTTTT.

V gene TRBV6-2 or TRBV6-3 combines with J gene TRBJ1-5; no firm D call. The CDR3 contains 15 residues. Trimming removed 4 bases from V and 3 bases from J, with 13 bases in between. Per germline, CDR1 MNHEY and CDR2 SVGEGT. This chain's CDR3 is CASSSMVVPNQPQHF. For the CDR3, the DNA is TGTGCCAGCAGTTCTATGGTCGTGCCCAATCAGCCCCAGCATTTT.

This clonotype occurred a few times. The V call is TRBV20-1, the J call TRBJ1-5; D uncertain. Trimming stripped 1 base from V and 0 bases from J, with 10 bases between. In germline, CDR1 is DFQATT, CDR2 SNEGSKA (reference sequence). The length of the CDR3 is 15 residues. CDR3 nucleotide sequence: TGCAGTGCTAGAGCCGCGGGGTATAGCAATCAGCCCCAGCATTTT. Translated, it gives CSARAAGYSNQPQHF.

This chain connects TRBV6-1 to TRBJ2-1; TRBD2 aligns across 7 bases. The germline CDR1 and CDR2 sequences are MNHNS and SASEGT. Losses at the gene ends were 6 bases for V and 3 bases for J; bases not matched to a gene: 11. This CDR3 contains 16 residues. Here the CDR3 DNA reads TGTGCCAGCAGCCGGTTCCAGCGGGACCTCTACAATGAGCAGTTCTTC. Protein product: CASSRFQRDLYNEQFF.

This chain links TRBV20-1 with TRBJ2-7, with a tentative D call TRBD1 (6 bases). This CDR3 contains 11 residues. CDR1 and CDR2 from the germline V gene are DFQATT and SNEGSKA (reference sequence). The CDR3 DNA sequence: TGCAGATTAACAAAGGGGGTCGAGCAGTACTTC. This encodes CRLTKGVEQYF.

CDR3: CSARGGVGNTEAFF. The CDR3 nucleotides are TGCAGTGCTAGAGGTGGGGTCGGGAACACTGAAGCTTTCTTT. The gene calls are TRBV20-1 and TRBJ1-1; no firm D call. The ends were cut back, 1 base at V and 1 base at J, with 10 bases in the middle. Germline assignment: CDR1 DFQATT and CDR2 SNEGSKA (reference sequence). This CDR3 spans 14 amino acids.

The chain is built from TRBV6-1 and TRBJ2-7, with D tentatively TRBD1 or TRBD2 (5 bases each). Germline assignment: CDR1 MNHNS and CDR2 SASEGT. Trimming pared 6 bases from V and 3 bases from J, leaving 9 bases between. CDR3 length: 12 amino acids. CDR3 DNA sequence: TGTGCCAGCAGCCGGGACGGCTACGAGCAGTACTTC. Translation gives CASSRDGYEQYF.

The chain uses TRBV27 and TRBJ1-5; possibly TRBD1 for D (5 bases). The germline gives CDR1 MNHEY, CDR2 SMNVEV (reference sequence). Trimming stripped 4 bases from V and 6 bases from J, with 13 bases between. This CDR3 spans 14 amino acids. CDR3 amino acids: CASSSGFVSQPQHF. CDR3 nucleotides: TGTGCCAGCAGTTCAGGGTTTGTAAGTCAGCCCCAGCATTTT.

The chain combines TRBV30 with TRBJ2-1, with 8 bases matching TRBD2. V lost 2 bases, J lost 4 bases, and 7 bases stayed unmatched. The CDR3 loop spans 15 amino acids. Germline V gene sequence: CDR1 GTSNPN, CDR2 SVGIG (reference sequence). CDR3 bases: TGTGCCTGGAGTAAGGGGTCTAGCGGGTACAATGAGCAGTTCTTC. As protein: CAWSKGSSGYNEQFF.

The chain combines TRBV27 with TRBJ1-2, with 9 bases fitting TRBD1. V trimming: 6 bases; J trimming: 4 bases; junction bases outside the gene matches: 18. The CDR3 sequence is 18 residues long. Germline lookup yields CDR1 MNHEY and CDR2 SMNVEV (reference sequence). The DNA for the CDR3 is TGTGCCAGCAGCTCTAGAGGGGGGACAGGGATGGGCCGCTATGGCTACACCTTC. Translation gives CASSSRGGTGMGRYGYTF.

V and J are TRBV7-3 and TRBJ1-6; D is undetermined. Germline V CDR1 and CDR2: SGHTA, FQGTGA. Trimming took 4 bases from V and 7 from J, leaving 8 bases between them. The CDR3 spans 13 residues. The DNA of the CDR3 is TGTGCCAGCAGCTCGGACCGGAATTCACCCCTCCACTTT. It codes for CASSSDRNSPLHF.

The rearrangement joins TRBV6-1 to TRBJ2-5, with a weak D call TRBD1 (5 bases). In germline, CDR1 is MNHNS, CDR2 SASEGT. This CDR3 contains 13 residues. V lost 3 bases, J lost 5 bases, and 10 bases lay in between. The CDR3 spells CASSEMGRETQYF. The CDR3 bases are TGTGCCAGCAGTGAGATGGGGCGGGAGACCCAGTACTTC.

The chain combines TRBV30 with TRBJ2-6; no reliable D call. The germline V gene encodes CDR1 GTSNPN and CDR2 SVGIG (reference sequence). The V end lost 3 bases, the J end lost 4 bases, and 10 bases lay between the germline ends. The CDR3 is 14 amino acids. The CDR3 nucleotides are TGTGCCTGGAGCGTGGGCTCCGGGGCCAACGTCCTGACTTTC. This translates into CAWSVGSGANVLTF.

This clonotype was seen just once. This chain joins TRBV5-1 and TRBJ2-3, with 11 nucleotides matching TRBD2. Germline V gene lookup returns CDR1 SGHRS and CDR2 YFSETQ. Unmatched junction bases numbered 3, after V lost 0 bases and J lost 0 bases. The CDR3 is 17 amino acids. The CDR3 reads CASSLGTSGSSTDTQYF. The CDR3 nucleotides read TGCGCCAGCAGCTTGGGGACTAGCGGGTCTAGCACAGATACGCAGTATTTT.

Concerning this clonotype: One end of the junction does not line up with germline, which may come from a read error. The chain combines TRBV7-6 with TRBJ2-3; 7 bases map to TRBD2. There are 13 residues in the CDR3. Germline V CDR1 and CDR2: SGHVS, FNYEAQ. CDR3 protein: CASSSGRGDTQYF. The CDR3 DNA sequence: TGTGCTAGCAGCTCGGGGAGGGGAGATACGCAGTATTTT.

The CDR3 DNA sequence: TGCAGTGCTTTGGGGACATTGGGCACTGAAGCTTTCTTT. As protein: CSALGTLGTEAFF. V gene TRBV20-1 combines with J gene TRBJ1-1; D might be TRBD1 (6 bases). The length of the CDR3 is 13 residues. From germline, CDR1 is DFQATT and CDR2 SNEGSKA (reference sequence). The V end lost 5 bases, the J end lost 4 bases, and 14 bases lay between the germline ends.

The chain is built from TRBV7-2 and TRBJ2-3; weak D call: TRBD2 (6 bases). CDR1 SGHTA and CDR2 FQGNSA come from the germline V gene. Deletions cut 1 base from V and 1 base from J, with 15 bases between. There are 17 residues in the CDR3. This chain's CDR3 is CASSLGLGGFGTDTQYF. Here the CDR3 DNA reads TGTGCCAGCAGCTTAGGCCTCGGGGGTTTTGGCACAGATACGCAGTATTTT. Combining the CDR3 with reference TRBV7-2 and TRBJ2-3 gives the whole variable domain GAGVSQSPSNKVTEKGKDVELRCDPISGHTALYWYRQSLGQGLEFLIYFQGNSAPDKSGLPSDRFSAERTGGSVSTLTIQRTQQEDSAVYLCASSLGLGGFGTDTQYFGPGTRLTVL.

This chain connects TRBV25-1 to TRBJ1-6, with a possible D match to TRBD1 (6 bases). Trimming removed 8 bases at V and 7 bases at J, with 15 bases between. Looked up from germline, CDR1 is MGHDK and CDR2 is SYGVNS. The CDR3 sequence is 14 residues long. CDR3 nucleotides: TGTGCCAGCGGGGACACAGGGAAGAATTCACCCCTCCACTTT. It is translated as CASGDTGKNSPLHF. Combining the CDR3 with reference TRBV25-1 and TRBJ1-6 gives the whole variable domain EADIYQTPRYLVIGTGKKITLECSQTMGHDKMYWYQQDPGMELHLIHYSYGVNSTEKGDLSSESTVSRIRTEHFPLTLESARPSHTSQYLCASGDTGKNSPLHFGNGTRLTVT.

The chain carries TRBV6-1 and TRBJ2-5; unclear D gene. This CDR3 spans 13 amino acids. Germline CDR1 and CDR2: MNHNS and SASEGT. Trimming took 7 bases from V and 2 from J, leaving 11 bases between them. The CDR3 protein is CASTISRQETQYF. The CDR3 region has the DNA TGTGCCAGCACGATTTCCAGACAAGAGACCCAGTACTTC.

The rearrangement uses TRBV6-1 and TRBJ1-1; 8 bases are a match to TRBD1. V shed 7 bases and J 1 base; nucleotides not matched to a gene: 5. The CDR3 has 14 amino acids. The germline gives CDR1 MNHNS, CDR2 SASEGT. The CDR3 here is CASMRQGWNTEAFF. As DNA, the CDR3 is TGTGCCAGCATGAGACAGGGGTGGAACACTGAAGCTTTCTTT.

This chain connects TRBV6-1 to TRBJ1-1; D might be TRBD1 (6 bases). The CDR3 covers 13 residues. Germline assignment: CDR1 MNHNS and CDR2 SASEGT. Trimming left V 7 bases short and J 5 bases short, with 14 bases between. The CDR3 DNA follows: TGTGCCAGCAATGCAGGGGTGGGTACTGAAGCTTTCTTT. Encoded protein: CASNAGVGTEAFF.

This CDR3 is CATSDPGFLGANVLTF. DNA for the CDR3: TGTGCCACCAGTGACCCTGGATTCTTGGGGGCCAACGTCCTGACTTTC. This rearrangement joins TRBV24-1 to TRBJ2-6; no definite D call. The CDR3 is 16 residues long. Germline lookup yields CDR1 KGHDR and CDR2 SFDVKD. With 4 bases removed from V and 4 bases from J, the gap between germline ends came to 13 bases.